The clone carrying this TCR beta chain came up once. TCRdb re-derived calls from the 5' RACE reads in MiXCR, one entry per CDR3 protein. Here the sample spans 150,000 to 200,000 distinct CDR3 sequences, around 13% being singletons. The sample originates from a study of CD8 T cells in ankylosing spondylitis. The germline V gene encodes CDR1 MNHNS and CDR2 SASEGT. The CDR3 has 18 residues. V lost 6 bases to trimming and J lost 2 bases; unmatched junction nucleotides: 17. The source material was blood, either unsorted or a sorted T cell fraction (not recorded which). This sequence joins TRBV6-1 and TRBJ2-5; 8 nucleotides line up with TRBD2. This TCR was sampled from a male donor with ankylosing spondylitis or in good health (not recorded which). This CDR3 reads CASRSRDLAGPTQETQYF. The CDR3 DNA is TGTGCCAGCAGGTCCAGGGATTTAGCGGGACCAACTCAAGAGACCCAGTACTTC.